The present TCR beta chain was sequenced within a study of human T cells and chemical hapten exposure. Study summary: Patients were given diphenylcyclopropenone on the scalp weekly across the roughly 24-week study. Read at 6 days, the patch tests placed 0.01% DPC on the upper back. Study-level findings and limits: Against controls, expanded TCRs gave rise to significantly more large CDR3 similarity clusters.

Regarding this clonotype: Its matching antigen is unknown.

The CDR3 length is 16 residues. Trimming at V came to 2 bases and at J to 0 bases, leaving 7 bases not matched to a gene. In germline, CDR1 is SNHLY, CDR2 FYNNEI. Library construction involved attaching unique molecular identifiers to individual cDNA molecules, which allowed quantitative, reproducible TCR counting. TCRdb reanalysed the RACE reads using MiXCR and keeps one entry per CDR3 protein. The sample consists of hundreds of thousands of distinct CDR3 sequences, more than 5% of them appearing once. Time point meaning: patch test 2, 6 weeks after DPC sensitization. The treatment is: therapeutic diphenylcyclopropenone sensitization with weekly scalp DPC.

The sequence was obtained from a woman aged 18-30 years with alopecia areata. Some clones in this sample may be carry-over from other donors' samples. The gene calls are TRBV2 and TRBJ2-7, with TRBD1 identical over 7 bases. The sample was whole blood, taken in connection with sensitization to the hapten diphenylcyclopropenone (DPC). CDR3 residues: CASSERGRISSYEQYF. CDR3 bases: TGTGCCAGCAGTGAAAGGGGGCGCATCAGCTCCTACGAGCAGTACTTC. The full variable domain, completed using reference TRBV2 and TRBJ2-7, is EPEVTQTPSHQVTQMGQEVILRCVPISNHLYFYWYRQILGQKVEFLVSFYNNEISEKSEIFDDQFSVERPDGSNFTLKIRSTKLEDSAMYFCASSERGRISSYEQYFGPGTRLTVT.